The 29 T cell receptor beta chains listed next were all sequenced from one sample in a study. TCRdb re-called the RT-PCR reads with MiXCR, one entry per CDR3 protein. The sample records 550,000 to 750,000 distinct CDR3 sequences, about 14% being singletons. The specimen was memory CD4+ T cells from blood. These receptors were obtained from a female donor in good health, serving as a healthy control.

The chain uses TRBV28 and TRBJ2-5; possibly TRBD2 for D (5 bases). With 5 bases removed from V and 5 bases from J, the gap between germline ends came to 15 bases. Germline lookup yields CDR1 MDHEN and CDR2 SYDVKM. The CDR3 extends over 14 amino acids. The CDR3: CASSVGGNAETQYF. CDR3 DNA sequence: TGTGCCAGCAGTGTTGGAGGTAATGCGGAGACCCAGTACTTC.

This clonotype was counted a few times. The CDR3 is CASSLIRDFHYEQYF. In DNA form, the CDR3 reads TGTGCCAGCAGCTTAATCCGGGACTTCCACTACGAGCAGTACTTC. The chain has TRBV7-9 and TRBJ2-7, with D possibly being TRBD2 (6 bases). The CDR3 is 15 residues long. V lost 2 bases and J 3 bases, leaving 14 bases between the germline ends. Germline lookup yields CDR1 SEHNR and CDR2 FQNEAQ (reference sequence).

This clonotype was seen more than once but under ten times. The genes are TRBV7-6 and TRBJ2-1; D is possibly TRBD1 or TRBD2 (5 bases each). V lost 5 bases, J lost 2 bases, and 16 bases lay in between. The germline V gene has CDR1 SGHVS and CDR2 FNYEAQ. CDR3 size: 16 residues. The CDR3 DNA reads TGTGCCAGCAGCCCGATATCGGGGACGCCCTACAATGAGCAGTTCTTC. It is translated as CASSPISGTPYNEQFF.

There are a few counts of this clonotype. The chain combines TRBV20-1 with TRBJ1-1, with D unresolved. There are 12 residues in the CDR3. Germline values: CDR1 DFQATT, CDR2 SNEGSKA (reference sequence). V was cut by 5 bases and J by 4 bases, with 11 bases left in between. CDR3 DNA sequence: TGCAGTGCTTGGGTCATGAGCACTGAAGCTTTCTTT. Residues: CSAWVMSTEAFF.

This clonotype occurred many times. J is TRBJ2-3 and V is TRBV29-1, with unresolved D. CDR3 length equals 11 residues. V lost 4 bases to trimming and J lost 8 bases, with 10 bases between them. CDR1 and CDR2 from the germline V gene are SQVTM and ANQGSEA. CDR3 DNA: TGCAGCGTTGGGCAGGCTATTACGCAGTATTTT. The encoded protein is CSVGQAITQYF.

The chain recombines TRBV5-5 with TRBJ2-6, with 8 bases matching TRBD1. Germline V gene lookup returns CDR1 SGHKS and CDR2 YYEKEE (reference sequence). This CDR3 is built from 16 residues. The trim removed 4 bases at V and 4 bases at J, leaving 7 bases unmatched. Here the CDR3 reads CASSLQGARGANVLTF. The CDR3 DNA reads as TGTGCCAGCAGCCTCCAGGGGGCGCGGGGGGCCAACGTCCTGACTTTC.

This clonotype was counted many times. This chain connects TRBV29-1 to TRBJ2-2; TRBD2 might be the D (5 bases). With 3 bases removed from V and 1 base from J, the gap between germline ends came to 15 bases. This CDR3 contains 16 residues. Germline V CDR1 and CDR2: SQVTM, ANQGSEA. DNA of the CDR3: TGCAGCGTTGAGGGGTGGAGCGGAGTGAACACCGGGGAGCTGTTTTTT. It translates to CSVEGWSGVNTGELFF.

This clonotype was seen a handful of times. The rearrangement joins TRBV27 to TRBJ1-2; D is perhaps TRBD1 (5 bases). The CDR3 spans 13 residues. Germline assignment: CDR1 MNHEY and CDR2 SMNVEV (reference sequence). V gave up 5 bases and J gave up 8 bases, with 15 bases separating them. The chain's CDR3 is CASSATGLSGYTF. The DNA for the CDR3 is TGTGCCAGCAGTGCAACAGGTCTCTCGGGCTACACCTTC.

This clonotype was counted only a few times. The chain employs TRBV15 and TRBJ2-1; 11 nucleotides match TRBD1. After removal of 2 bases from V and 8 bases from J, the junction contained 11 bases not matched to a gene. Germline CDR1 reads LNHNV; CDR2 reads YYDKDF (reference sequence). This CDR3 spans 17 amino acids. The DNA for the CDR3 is TGTGCCACCAGCAGAAATTTGGGACAGGGGGTTGGAGATGAGCAGTTCTTC. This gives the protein CATSRNLGQGVGDEQFF.

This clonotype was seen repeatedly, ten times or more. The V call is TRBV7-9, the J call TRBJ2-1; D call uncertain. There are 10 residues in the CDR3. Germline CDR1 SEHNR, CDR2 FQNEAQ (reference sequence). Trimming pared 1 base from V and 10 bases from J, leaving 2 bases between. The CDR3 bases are TGTGCCAGCAGCTTAGTGGAGCAGTTCTTC. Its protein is CASSLVEQFF.

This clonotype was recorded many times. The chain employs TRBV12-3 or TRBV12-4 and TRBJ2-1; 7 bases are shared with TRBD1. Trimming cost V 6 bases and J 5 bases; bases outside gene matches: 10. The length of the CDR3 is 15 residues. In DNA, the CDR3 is TGTGCCAGCAGCCCTGGGCAGGGGGACAACAATGAGCAGTTCTTC. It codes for CASSPGQGDNNEQFF.

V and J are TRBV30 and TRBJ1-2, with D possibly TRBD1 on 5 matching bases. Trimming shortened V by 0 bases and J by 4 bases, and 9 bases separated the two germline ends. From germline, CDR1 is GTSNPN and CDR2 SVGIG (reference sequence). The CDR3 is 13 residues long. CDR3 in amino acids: CAWSVRQRYGYTF. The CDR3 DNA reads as TGTGCCTGGAGTGTACGACAGCGCTATGGCTACACCTTC. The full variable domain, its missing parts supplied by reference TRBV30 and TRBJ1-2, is SQTIHQWPATLVQPVGSPLSLECTVEGTSNPNLYWYRQAAGRGLQLLFYSVGIGQISSEVPQNLSASRPQDRQFILSSKKLLLSDSGFYLCAWSVRQRYGYTFGSGTRLTVV.

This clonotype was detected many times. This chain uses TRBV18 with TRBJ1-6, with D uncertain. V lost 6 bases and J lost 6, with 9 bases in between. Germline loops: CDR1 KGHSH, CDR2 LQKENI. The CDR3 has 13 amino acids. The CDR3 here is CASSDQANSPLHF. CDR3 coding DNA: TGTGCCAGCTCCGACCAGGCTAATTCACCCCTCCACTTT.

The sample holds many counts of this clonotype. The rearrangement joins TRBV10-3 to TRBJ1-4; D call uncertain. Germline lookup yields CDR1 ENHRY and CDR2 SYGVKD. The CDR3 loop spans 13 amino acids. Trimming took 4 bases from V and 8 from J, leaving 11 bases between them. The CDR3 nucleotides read TGTGCCATCAGTGGGGCCCTAGGAGAAAAACTGTTTTTT. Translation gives CAISGALGEKLFF.

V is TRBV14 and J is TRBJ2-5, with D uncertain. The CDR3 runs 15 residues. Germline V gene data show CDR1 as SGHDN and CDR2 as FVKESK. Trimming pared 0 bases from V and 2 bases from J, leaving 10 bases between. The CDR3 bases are TGTGCCAGCAGCCAAGATCAACAGCCTCAAGAGACCCAGTACTTC. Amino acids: CASSQDQQPQETQYF.

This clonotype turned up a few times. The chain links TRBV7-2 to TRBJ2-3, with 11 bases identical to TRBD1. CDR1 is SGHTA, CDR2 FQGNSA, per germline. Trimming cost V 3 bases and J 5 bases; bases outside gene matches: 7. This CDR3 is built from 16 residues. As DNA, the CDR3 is TGTGCCAGCAGCTTGGTGGGGACAGGGGGTTTAGATACGCAGTATTTT. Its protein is CASSLVGTGGLDTQYF.

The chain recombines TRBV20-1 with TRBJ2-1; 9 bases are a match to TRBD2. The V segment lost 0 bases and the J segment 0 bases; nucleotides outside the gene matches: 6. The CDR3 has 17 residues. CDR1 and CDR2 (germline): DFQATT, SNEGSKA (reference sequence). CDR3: CSARDTSGLSSYNEQFF. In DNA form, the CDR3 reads TGCAGTGCTAGAGACACTAGCGGGCTAAGCTCCTACAATGAGCAGTTCTTC.

This CDR3 is CASGRTSGGKETQYF. The DNA for the CDR3 is TGTGCCAGCGGCCGGACTAGCGGAGGCAAAGAGACCCAGTACTTC. This sequence joins TRBV12-3 or TRBV12-4 and TRBJ2-5, with 10 bases fitting TRBD2. This CDR3 has 15 amino acids. The ends lost 8 bases at V and 3 bases at J; junction bases unmatched: 9.

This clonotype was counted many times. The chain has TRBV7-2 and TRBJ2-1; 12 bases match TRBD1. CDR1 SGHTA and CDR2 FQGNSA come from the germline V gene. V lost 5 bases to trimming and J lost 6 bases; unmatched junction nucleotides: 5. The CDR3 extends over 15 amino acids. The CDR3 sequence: CASSRDRGRSNEQFF. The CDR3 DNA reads TGTGCCAGCAGCCGGGACAGGGGGCGGTCCAATGAGCAGTTCTTC.

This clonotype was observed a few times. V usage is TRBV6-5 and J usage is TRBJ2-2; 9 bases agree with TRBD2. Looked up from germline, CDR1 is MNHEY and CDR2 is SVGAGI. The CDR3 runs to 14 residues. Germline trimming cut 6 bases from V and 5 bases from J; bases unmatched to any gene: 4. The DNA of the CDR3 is TGTGCCAGCAGAATCGGACTAGCGACCGGGGAGCTGTTTTTT. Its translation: CASRIGLATGELFF.

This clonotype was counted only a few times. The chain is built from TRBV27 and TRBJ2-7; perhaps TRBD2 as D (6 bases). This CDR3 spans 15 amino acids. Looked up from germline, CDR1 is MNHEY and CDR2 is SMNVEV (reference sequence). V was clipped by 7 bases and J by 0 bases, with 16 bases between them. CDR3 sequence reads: CASKTLEEGSYEQYF. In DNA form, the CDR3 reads TGTGCCAGCAAGACTTTAGAGGAGGGCTCCTACGAGCAGTACTTC.

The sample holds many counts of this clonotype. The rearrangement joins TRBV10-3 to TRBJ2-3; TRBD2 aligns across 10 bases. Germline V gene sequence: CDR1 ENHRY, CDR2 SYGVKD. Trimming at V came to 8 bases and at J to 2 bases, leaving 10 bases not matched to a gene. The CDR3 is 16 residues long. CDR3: CAIVGLAGGPTDTQYF. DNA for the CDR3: TGTGCCATCGTTGGGTTAGCGGGGGGACCCACAGATACGCAGTATTTT.

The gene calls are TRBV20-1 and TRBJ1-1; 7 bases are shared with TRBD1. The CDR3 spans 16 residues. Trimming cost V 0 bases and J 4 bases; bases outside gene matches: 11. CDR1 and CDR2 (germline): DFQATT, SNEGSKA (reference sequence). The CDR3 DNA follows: TGCAGTGCTAGAGATGGAGGGATTTCAGGGGGCACTGAAGCTTTCTTT. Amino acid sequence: CSARDGGISGGTEAFF.

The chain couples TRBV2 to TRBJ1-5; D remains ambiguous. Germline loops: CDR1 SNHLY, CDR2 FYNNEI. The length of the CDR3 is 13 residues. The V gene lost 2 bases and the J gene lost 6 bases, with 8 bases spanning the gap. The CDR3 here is CASSERVAQPQHF. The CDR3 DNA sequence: TGTGCCAGCAGTGAAAGGGTAGCTCAGCCCCAGCATTTT.

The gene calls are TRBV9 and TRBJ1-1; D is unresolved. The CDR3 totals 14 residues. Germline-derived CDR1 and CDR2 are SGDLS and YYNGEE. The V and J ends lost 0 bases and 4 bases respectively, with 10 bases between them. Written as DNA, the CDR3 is TGTGCCAGCAGCGTAGGACATTGGGGCACTGAAGCTTTCTTT. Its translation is CASSVGHWGTEAFF. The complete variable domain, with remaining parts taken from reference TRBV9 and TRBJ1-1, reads DSGVTQTPKHLITATGQRVTLRCSPRSGDLSVYWYQQSLDQGLQFLIQYYNGEERAKGNILERFSAQQFPDLHSELNLSSLELGDSALYFCASSVGHWGTEAFFGQGTRLTVV.

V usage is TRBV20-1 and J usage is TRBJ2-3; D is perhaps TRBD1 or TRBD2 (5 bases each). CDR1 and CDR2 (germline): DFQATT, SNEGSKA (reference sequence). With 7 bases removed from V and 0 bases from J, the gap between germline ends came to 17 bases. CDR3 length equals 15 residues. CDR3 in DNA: TGCAGTGAAGTCGTAAGGGACCGAAGCACAGATACGCAGTATTTT. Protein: CSEVVRDRSTDTQYF.

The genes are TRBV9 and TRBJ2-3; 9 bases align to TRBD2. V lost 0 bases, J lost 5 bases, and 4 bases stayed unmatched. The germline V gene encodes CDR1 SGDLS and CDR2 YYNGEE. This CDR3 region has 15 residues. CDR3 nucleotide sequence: TGTGCCAGCAGCGTAGCAGCGGGAGGAGGAGATACGCAGTATTTT. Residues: CASSVAAGGGDTQYF.

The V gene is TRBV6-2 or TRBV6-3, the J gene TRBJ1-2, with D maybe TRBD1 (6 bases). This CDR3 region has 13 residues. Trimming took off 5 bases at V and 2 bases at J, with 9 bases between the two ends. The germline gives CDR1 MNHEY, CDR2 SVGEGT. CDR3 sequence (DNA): TGTGCCAGCAGTAACAGGGCGAACTATGGCTACACCTTC. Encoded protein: CASSNRANYGYTF.

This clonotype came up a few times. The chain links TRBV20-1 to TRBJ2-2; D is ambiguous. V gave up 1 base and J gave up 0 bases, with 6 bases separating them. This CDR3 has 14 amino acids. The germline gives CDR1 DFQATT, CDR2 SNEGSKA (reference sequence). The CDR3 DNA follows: TGCAGTGCTAGAGGCACGGCGAACACCGGGGAGCTGTTTTTT. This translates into CSARGTANTGELFF.